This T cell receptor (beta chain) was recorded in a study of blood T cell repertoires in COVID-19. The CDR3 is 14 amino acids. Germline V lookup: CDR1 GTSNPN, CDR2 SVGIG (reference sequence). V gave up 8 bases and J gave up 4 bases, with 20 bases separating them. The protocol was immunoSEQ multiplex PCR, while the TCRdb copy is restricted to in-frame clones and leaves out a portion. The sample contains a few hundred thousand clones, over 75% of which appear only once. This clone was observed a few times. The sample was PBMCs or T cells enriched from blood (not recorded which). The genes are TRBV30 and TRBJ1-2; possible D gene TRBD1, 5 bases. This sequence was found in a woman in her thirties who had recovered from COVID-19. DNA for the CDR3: TGTGCCCGCACAGAACGGGGGGTCCGCTATGGCTACACCTTC. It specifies CARTERGVRYGYTF.